Below, one TCR beta chain is given with its context. The sample holds many counts of this clonotype. It lacks a known antigen. Base qualities are not provided; no much larger clone lies one nucleotide away. This specimen comes from a study of identical twins (dated by TCRdb to the mid-2010s). Notes on the research overall: To test whether fetal clonotypes persist, this study deep-sequenced TCR alpha and beta repertoires from monozygotic twins, from unrelated adults of various ages, and from cord blood. Replicate twin experiments were performed at different times using different library preparation protocols to rule out contamination. Overall results and qualifications from the work: Excess twin sharing in beta out-of-frame sequences was weaker because fewer shared sequences lowered the signal-to-noise ratio. Compared with coincidental sharing between unrelated individuals, an excess of low generation-probability sequences was observed among out-of-frame TCR alpha sequences shared between twins. Invariant T cells such as MAIT and iNKT could partly confound zero-insertion analyses, although diverse VJ usage argued against such confounding for most clonotypes. Abundant cord blood beta clonotypes carried fewer insertions; young adult naive repertoires showed a weaker similar trend, while memory repertoires showed none. Because the same donors could not be followed over many years, conclusions were based on cross-sectional statistical analysis. In monozygotic twins, out-of-frame TCR alpha sharing was systematically underestimated by recombination models, although the models agreed with sharing between unrelated individuals.

All donors were healthy Caucasians. Three unrelated non-twin adults were also sequenced: a male aged 18 to 30, a male aged 50 to 60 and a female aged 50 to 60. Miltenyi CD45RO+ enrichment and human naive T-cell isolation kits were used to isolate memory (CD45RO+) and naive T cells from PBMC. Library creation used 5' RACE. Sequenced on an Illumina HiSeq 2000. Template switching introduced a universal primer binding site; the final cDNA contained a unique molecular identifier, enabling accurate counting of TCR cDNA molecules. First-strand cDNA for TCR alpha and beta chains was synthesized from specific primers in the conserved constant-segment region. To control for contamination, every cDNA library was double barcoded, receiving both a SMART-Mk sample barcode and Illumina barcodes. TruSeq adapter sequences and Illumina sample barcodes were added in two successive PCR steps. The TCR alpha and beta cDNA libraries were sequenced on the Illumina HiSeq platform using custom primers. As for the authors' bioinformatics: Unique molecular identifiers were extracted from raw reads with MiGEC, and CDR3 positions were determined with MiXCR. For each individual, recombination models were inferred using an EM algorithm with the repgenHMM and IGoR tools. Shared clonotype analysis was performed with the tcR package in R, normalizing sharing by the product of cloneset sizes. Out-of-frame nonproductive sequences were analyzed to study raw recombination free of thymic and clonal selection effects. The public reads were reanalyzed by TCRdb: fastp trimming at Q25, MiXCR alignment, in-frame beta chains only. For every CDR3 protein sequence, its rows merge into one entry that carries the most common genes and DNA. These V and J calls are TCRdb output, not the study's own analysis. The sample table records about 690,000 distinct CDR3 sequences; approximately 6.1% of these occur just once. Roughly 1.8% of the sample lies in the top ten.

The sequence came from a man aged 18 to 35 in good health. The specimen was naive T cells sorted from blood. Explained via the paper, the cell subset or site label denotes: cells isolated with a human naive T-cell isolation kit.

The CDR3 region has the sequence CASSLTNEQYF. The DNA sequence follows: TGTGCCAGCAGTTTGACAAACGAGCAGTACTTC. The sequence is built from TRBV12-3 or TRBV12-4 and TRBJ2-7; the D gene cannot be named for sure. The CDR3 runs 11 residues from the cysteine to the phenylalanine. The CDR3 DNA has 33 bases and is translated from base 1. V is clipped by 3 bases and J by 5 bases, and the sequence between their germline boundaries is 5 bases long.